These 29 T cell receptor beta chains were sequenced from one sample in a study of regulatory T cells in long-lasting Graves disease. For TCR beta, libraries came from iRepertoire HTBI primers and Arm-PCR of CDR3 regions. TCRdb redid the calling of the multiplex PCR reads with MiXCR, one entry per CDR3 protein. The sample has 200,000 to 300,000 distinct CDR3 sequences, around 20% seen once. The time point here: newly diagnosed GD, antithyroid drugs for less than 3 months. PBMC-extracted RNA yielded the TCR library. The sample here was peripheral blood mononuclear cells (PBMCs), taken at new diagnosis, from a patient treated with antithyroid drugs. All receptors derive from a female donor with Graves disease.

This clonotype was counted at least ten times. The chain couples TRBV20-1 to TRBJ2-5; the D gene is possibly TRBD2 (5 bases). V lost 2 bases to trimming and J lost 2 bases, with 9 bases between them. The CDR3 is made up of 13 amino acids. Germline lookup yields CDR1 DFQATT and CDR2 SNEGSKA (reference sequence). CDR3 loop: CSARLGVQETQYF. CDR3 coding DNA: TGCAGTGCTAGACTCGGGGTTCAAGAGACCCAGTACTTC.

Ten or more counts support this clonotype. This rearrangement joins TRBV2 to TRBJ1-2, with 7 bases fitting TRBD1. V dropped 9 bases and J dropped 5; count of bases not matched to a gene: 12. The CDR3 is 14 residues long. The V gene's germline CDR1 is SNHLY and CDR2 FYNNEI. The DNA for the CDR3 is TGTGCCAGAAGACCGACGGGACAGCTATATGGCTACACCTTC. Its translation is CARRPTGQLYGYTF.

The chain combines TRBV11-2 with TRBJ1-1; D remains unclear. Germline V gene data show CDR1 as SGHAT and CDR2 as FQNNGV. The CDR3 covers 12 residues. The germline V and J ends were trimmed by 5 bases and 3 bases, with 7 bases remaining between them. The CDR3 region is CASSLLDTEAFF. CDR3 in DNA: TGTGCCAGCAGCCTTCTCGACACTGAAGCTTTCTTT. Looking up the rest from reference TRBV11-2 and TRBJ1-1 gives the full variable domain: EAGVAQSPRYKIIEKRQSVAFWCNPISGHATLYWYQQILGQGPKLLIQFQNNGVVDDSQLPKDRFSAERLKGVDSTLKIQPAKLEDSAVYLCASSLLDTEAFFGQGTRLTVV.

This clonotype was counted at least ten times. The V and J genes are TRBV20-1 and TRBJ2-3; 7 bases agree with TRBD1. CDR1 DFQATT and CDR2 SNEGSKA come from the germline V gene (reference sequence). The V and J ends lost 6 bases and 3 bases, in that order; junction bases with no gene match: 12. The CDR3 contains 15 residues. For the CDR3, the DNA is TGCAGTGCCAAAGAGGGACAGACGATTACAGATACGCAGTATTTT. Amino acid sequence: CSAKEGQTITDTQYF.

Ten or more counts support this clonotype. The V gene is TRBV14, the J gene TRBJ1-2, with D possibly TRBD1 on 5 matching bases. The CDR3 loop spans 17 amino acids. Germline values: CDR1 SGHDN, CDR2 FVKESK. Between the trimmed V and J ends, which lost 1 base and 4 bases, there was a span of 19 bases. The CDR3 loop is CASSQALGGRNLYGYTF. CDR3 DNA: TGTGCCAGCAGCCAAGCCTTGGGGGGTCGTAATCTCTATGGCTACACCTTC.

This clonotype was seen at least ten times. The chain recombines TRBV28 with TRBJ1-1; 8 positions agree with TRBD1. The junction had 5 bases not matched to a gene; V was cut back by 3 bases and J by 8 bases. Germline V gene lookup returns CDR1 MDHEN and CDR2 SYDVKM. This CDR3 has 13 amino acids. The CDR3 sequence: CASSFDRGTEAFF. The CDR3 DNA reads as TGTGCCAGCAGTTTTGACAGGGGTACCGAAGCTTTCTTT.

V is TRBV20-1 and J is TRBJ1-2, with D uncertain. Trimming left V 0 bases short and J 2 bases short, with 10 bases between. Germline CDR1 is DFQATT and CDR2 is SNEGSKA (reference sequence). The CDR3 runs to 14 residues. In DNA, the CDR3 is TGCAGTGCTAGAGATTCGAGGGCGAACTATGGCTACACCTTC. This gives the protein CSARDSRANYGYTF.

This clonotype has a count of ten or more. As DNA, the CDR3 is TGTGCCAGCACTAGGGACAGGGGGACCGATACGCAGTATTTT. It specifies CASTRDRGTDTQYF. The V call is TRBV2, the J call TRBJ2-3; 11 bases line up with TRBD1. The CDR3 is 14 amino acids. From germline, CDR1 is SNHLY and CDR2 FYNNEI. V was clipped by 7 bases and J by 6 bases; unmatched bases: 6.

This clonotype was seen many times. V gene TRBV24-1 combines with J gene TRBJ2-3; 9 bases are a match to TRBD2. There are 14 residues in the CDR3. Germline-derived CDR1 and CDR2 are KGHDR and SFDVKD. V was pared by 7 bases and J by 2 bases, with 3 bases of the junction left unmatched. The CDR3 is CATSPSGNTDTQYF. As DNA, the CDR3 is TGTGCCACCAGCCCTAGCGGGAACACAGATACGCAGTATTTT.

This rearrangement joins TRBV3-1 to TRBJ2-3, with 10 bases that match TRBD2. Germline V gene data show CDR1 as LGHDT and CDR2 as YNNKEL (reference sequence). The CDR3 has 15 residues. V dropped 4 bases and J dropped 4; count of bases not matched to a gene: 5. The CDR3 coding sequence is TGTGCCAGCAGCCTAAGAGCGGGGGGGCCAGATACGCAGTATTTT. Translated, it gives CASSLRAGGPDTQYF.

V is TRBV7-3 and J is TRBJ2-7; 7 bases fit TRBD1. The CDR3 sequence is 13 residues long. Per germline, CDR1 SGHTA and CDR2 FQGTGA. The V and J ends lost 8 bases and 3 bases, in that order; junction bases with no gene match: 7. CDR3 residues: CASERGLFYEQYF. CDR3 DNA sequence: TGTGCCAGCGAAAGGGGGCTTTTCTACGAGCAGTACTTC.

This clonotype was seen ten or more times. V and J are TRBV27 and TRBJ2-3; D is possibly TRBD1 or TRBD2 (7 bases each). Germline CDR1 MNHEY, CDR2 SMNVEV (reference sequence). The CDR3 is 15 residues long. V was clipped by 8 bases and J by 7 bases, with 22 bases between them. The CDR3 region has the DNA TGTGCCAGCTCCCAAGGGGGGGACAGCCTCTATACGCAGTATTTT. Translated: CASSQGGDSLYTQYF.

This clonotype was picked up many times. CDR3: CSAPDQGAGGTDTQYF. The CDR3 DNA sequence: TGCAGTGCTCCGGACCAGGGAGCGGGGGGCACAGATACGCAGTATTTT. J is TRBJ2-3 and V is TRBV20-1; the match to TRBD2 covers 8 bases. The ends lost 5 bases at V and 1 base at J; junction bases unmatched: 11. There are 16 residues in the CDR3. Germline V gene lookup returns CDR1 DFQATT and CDR2 SNEGSKA (reference sequence).

A note on this clonotype: The junction and the germline gene differ at one end; a read error may be behind it. The V call is TRBV6-5, the J call TRBJ1-5, with D possibly TRBD1 on 5 matching bases. Germline V CDR1 and CDR2: MNHEY, SVGAGI. The CDR3 has 14 amino acids. As DNA, the CDR3 is TGTTCCAGCAGTTACTGGGGCGGCAATCAGCCCCAGCATTTT. Translation gives CSSSYWGGNQPQHF.

This clonotype occurred many times. The rearrangement joins TRBV5-1 to TRBJ2-7, with 9 bases lining up with TRBD1. The CDR3 extends over 14 amino acids. The germline V gene has CDR1 SGHRS and CDR2 YFSETQ. The J segment lost 5 bases and the V segment lost 0 bases, leaving 3 bases of the junction unmatched. This CDR3 reads CASSLARQGDEQYF. The CDR3 DNA is TGCGCCAGCAGCTTGGCCCGACAGGGGGACGAGCAGTACTTC.

The chain has TRBV6-1 and TRBJ1-1; 7 nucleotides align to TRBD1. The germline CDR1 and CDR2 sequences are MNHNS and SASEGT. The V gene end was trimmed by 6 bases and the J gene end by 11 bases; junction bases not matched to a gene: 6. This CDR3 contains 11 residues. CDR3 residues: CASRETGVAFF. DNA for the CDR3: TGTGCCAGCAGAGAAACAGGGGTGGCTTTCTTT.

This clonotype has more than one count but fewer than ten. The chain employs TRBV10-1 and TRBJ2-7; D unresolved. This CDR3 contains 16 residues. Germline V gene lookup returns CDR1 WNHNN and CDR2 SYGVQD (reference sequence). The V gene lost 4 bases and the J gene lost 7 bases, with 23 bases spanning the gap. CDR3: CASSANRPQGLDEQYF. As DNA, the CDR3 is TGCGCCAGCAGTGCGAATCGACCGCAAGGCTTGGATGAGCAGTACTTC.

J is TRBJ1-4 and V is TRBV20-1; D may be TRBD1 (5 bases). Looked up from germline, CDR1 is DFQATT and CDR2 is SNEGSKA (reference sequence). V was pared by 0 bases and J by 5 bases, with 10 bases between. This CDR3 contains 14 residues. This CDR3 reads CSAREGTPNEKLFF. DNA of the CDR3: TGCAGTGCTAGAGAAGGGACTCCAAATGAAAAACTGTTTTTT.

The J gene is TRBJ2-3, the V gene TRBV7-2; the match to TRBD2 covers 11 bases. Germline V gene sequence: CDR1 SGHTA, CDR2 FQGNSA. The ends lost 3 bases at V and 6 bases at J; junction bases unmatched: 5. The CDR3 contains 15 residues. The CDR3 reads CASSFPSGGRDTQYF. The CDR3 DNA reads as TGTGCCAGCAGCTTCCCTAGCGGGGGGCGCGATACGCAGTATTTT.

The chain recombines TRBV3-1 with TRBJ2-3; a weak D match, TRBD2 (6 bases). Germline CDR1 is LGHDT and CDR2 is YNNKEL (reference sequence). This CDR3 contains 15 residues. V lost 1 base and J lost 4, with 12 bases in between. The CDR3 DNA reads TGTGCCAGCAGCCAAGGACCCACGGGGGCAGATACGCAGTATTTT. This encodes CASSQGPTGADTQYF.

This clonotype occurred many times. CDR3 sequence: CAISDLDRAETQYF. The CDR3 DNA follows: TGTGCCATCAGTGACTTAGACAGGGCCGAGACCCAGTACTTC. J is TRBJ2-5 and V is TRBV10-3; TRBD1 matches at 7 bases. The CDR3 consists of 14 residues. V was clipped by 3 bases and J by 5 bases; unmatched bases: 6. The germline V gene has CDR1 ENHRY and CDR2 SYGVKD.

The chain has TRBV25-1 and TRBJ1-2; possibly TRBD1 for D (6 bases). Germline assignment: CDR1 MGHDK and CDR2 SYGVNS. Deletions cut 2 bases from V and 4 bases from J, with 14 bases between. The CDR3 is made up of 15 amino acids. The CDR3: CASSEGQKVSYGYTF. CDR3 nucleotide sequence: TGTGCCAGCAGTGAAGGACAGAAGGTATCCTATGGCTACACCTTC.

The chain is built from TRBV2 and TRBJ2-7; the match to TRBD1 covers 9 bases. The CDR3 has 13 amino acids. J gave up 3 bases and V 6 bases, and 3 bases lay outside the gene matches. Germline V gene sequence: CDR1 SNHLY, CDR2 FYNNEI. The CDR3 here is CASRGTGNYEQYF. CDR3 DNA sequence: TGTGCCAGCAGGGGGACAGGGAACTACGAGCAGTACTTC.

This clonotype was recorded at least ten times. The chain carries TRBV6-1 and TRBJ2-1, with 8 positions matching TRBD2. Germline V gene lookup returns CDR1 MNHNS and CDR2 SASEGT. The CDR3 totals 16 residues. After removal of 4 bases from V and 9 bases from J, the junction contained 14 bases not matched to a gene. CDR3 sequence: CASSVSGGRRFGEQFF. In DNA form, the CDR3 reads TGTGCCAGCAGTGTAAGCGGGGGCAGGCGGTTCGGTGAGCAGTTCTTC.

The CDR3 nucleotides read TGCGCCAGCAGCCAAGAACCCTTCGAAGTGAATTCACCCCTCCACTTT. It specifies CASSQEPFEVNSPLHF. The chain carries TRBV4-3 and TRBJ1-6; no clear D gene. Germline V gene lookup returns CDR1 LGHNA and CDR2 YSLEER. The CDR3 is 16 amino acids. Trimming shortened V by 0 bases and J by 7 bases, and 13 bases separated the two germline ends.

This clonotype showed up many times. The CDR3 loop is CATSDGTVELETQYF. The CDR3, as DNA: TGTGCCACCAGTGATGGCACAGTGGAACTAGAGACCCAGTACTTC. V and J are TRBV24-1 and TRBJ2-5; unclear D gene. CDR3 length equals 15 residues. The V gene's germline CDR1 is KGHDR and CDR2 SFDVKD. Between the trimmed V and J ends, which lost 3 bases and 4 bases, there was a span of 14 bases.

This clonotype was recorded at least ten times. This sequence joins TRBV7-3 and TRBJ1-6; 7 bases agree with TRBD1. J was trimmed by 7 bases and V by 6 bases; bases with no gene match: 6. The CDR3 spans 14 residues. Germline CDR1 reads SGHTA; CDR2 reads FQGTGA. CDR3 sequence: CASSKGQKNSPLHF. CDR3 nucleotides: TGTGCCAGCAGTAAGGGACAGAAGAATTCACCCCTCCACTTT.

This clonotype was detected many times. The chain carries TRBV5-5 and TRBJ1-5, with 10 bases aligning to TRBD1. Germline lookup yields CDR1 SGHKS and CDR2 YYEKEE (reference sequence). V shed 1 base, J shed 2 bases, and the junction held 6 bases outside the gene matches. CDR3 length equals 17 residues. This CDR3 is CASSLQGDRGGNQPQHF. The CDR3 nucleotides are TGTGCCAGCAGCTTGCAAGGGGACAGGGGAGGCAATCAGCCCCAGCATTTT.

For this clonotype: A read error is the likely source, as a far larger clone sits one nucleotide away. The J gene is TRBJ1-1, the V gene TRBV27; D gene ambiguous. Germline assignment: CDR1 MNHEY and CDR2 SMNVEV (reference sequence). The CDR3 consists of 14 residues. Trimming removed 6 bases at V and 6 bases at J, with 17 bases between. The CDR3 protein is CASSQYDARPEAFF. The CDR3 DNA is TGTGCCAGCAGCCAATACGACGCCCGACCTGAAGCTTTCTTT.